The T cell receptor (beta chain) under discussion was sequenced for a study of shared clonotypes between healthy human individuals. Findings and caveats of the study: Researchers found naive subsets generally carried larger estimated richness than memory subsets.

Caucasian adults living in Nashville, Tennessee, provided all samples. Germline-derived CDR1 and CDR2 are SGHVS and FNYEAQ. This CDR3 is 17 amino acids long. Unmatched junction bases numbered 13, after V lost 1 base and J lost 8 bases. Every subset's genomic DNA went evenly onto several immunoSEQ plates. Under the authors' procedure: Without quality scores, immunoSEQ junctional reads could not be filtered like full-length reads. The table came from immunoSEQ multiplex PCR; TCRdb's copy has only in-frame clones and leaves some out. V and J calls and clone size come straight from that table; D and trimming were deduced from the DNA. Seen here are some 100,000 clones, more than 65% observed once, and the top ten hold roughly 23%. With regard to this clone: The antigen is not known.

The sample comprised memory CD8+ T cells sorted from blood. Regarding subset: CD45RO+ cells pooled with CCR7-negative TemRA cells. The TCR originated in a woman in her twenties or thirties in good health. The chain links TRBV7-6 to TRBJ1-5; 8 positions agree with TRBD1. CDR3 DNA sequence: TGTGCCAGCAGCTTAGACCGGACAGGGATTTGTATCGAGCCCCAGCATTTT. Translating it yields CASSLDRTGICIEPQHF.